Listed below are T cell receptor beta chains from one sample, sequenced in a study of cytomegalovirus exposure and HLA in healthy donors. Profiling relied on immunoSEQ multiplex PCR, and the TCRdb table lists in-frame clones only, not all of them. The sample carries some 130,000 clones, about 64% recorded once. Sequenced material: PBMCs. These receptors originate from a middle-aged woman in good health and CMV-seronegative. Each CDR3 is given with its conserved first and last residue. A D gene is named only where the DNA matches it firmly. The size entry is marked missing in some rows and otherwise reads once, few, many or a size class.

few	TRBV7-8	NA	TRBJ1-3	CASSLGVVAGNTIYF	TGTGCCAGCAGCTTAGGCGTGGTTGCAGGAAACACCATATATTTT
NA	TRBV29-1	TRBD2	TRBJ2-1	CSVYGGTSVHNEQFF	TGCAGCGTTTATGGGGGGACTAGCGTTCACAATGAGCAGTTCTTC
NA	TRBV10-3	TRBD1	TRBJ1-5	CAISELGQGNSNQPQHF	TGTGCCATCAGTGAGTTGGGACAGGGGAATAGCAATCAGCCCCAGCATTTT
few	TRBV6-6	TRBD1	TRBJ1-2	CASSYDQQGAGYGYTF	TGTGCCAGCAGTTACGACCAGCAGGGGGCGGGCTATGGCTACACCTTC
NA	TRBV5-4	NA	TRBJ1-1	CASSLEQGNTEAFF	TGTGCCAGCAGCTTGGAGCAGGGGAACACTGAAGCTTTCTTT
once	TRBV18	NA	TRBJ1-1	CASSPIPGVNTEAFF	TGTGCCAGCTCACCTATCCCAGGGGTGAACACTGAAGCTTTCTTT
NA	TRBV19	NA	TRBJ1-1	CASSIWTLGEAFF	TGTGCCAGTAGTATTTGGACACTTGGTGAAGCTTTCTTT
NA	TRBV30	NA	TRBJ1-1	CAWGQRDTEAFF	TGTGCCTGGGGACAAAGGGACACTGAAGCTTTCTTT
NA	TRBV7-9	TRBD1	TRBJ1-1	CASSPPGQGNTEAFF	TGTGCCAGCAGTCCTCCGGGACAGGGGAACACTGAAGCTTTCTTT
once	TRBV5-1	NA	TRBJ1-2	CASSLDPVRPLQGDGYTF	TGCGCCAGCAGCCTCGATCCTGTTCGGCCGCTCCAAGGGGATGGCTACACCTTC
NA	TRBV5-6	NA	TRBJ1-1	CASSLDNRGGTEAFF	TGTGCCAGCAGCTTGGATAACCGGGGAGGCACTGAAGCTTTCTTT
NA	TRBV9	NA	TRBJ2-3	CASSVDGQNTDTQYF	TGTGCCAGCAGCGTAGATGGACAGAACACAGATACGCAGTATTTT
few	TRBV5-1	TRBD1	TRBJ1-2	CASRRDSEYYGYTF	TGCGCCAGCAGGCGGGACAGTGAGTACTATGGCTACACCTTC
few	TRBV7-2	TRBD1	TRBJ1-6	CASSFLSGTGNNSPLHF	TGTGCCAGCAGCTTTCTTTCCGGGACAGGGAATAATTCACCCCTCCACTTT
NA	TRBV29-1	TRBD1	TRBJ1-2	CSVRTGGYGYTF	TGCAGCGTTCGGACAGGGGGCTATGGCTACACCTTC
NA	TRBV6-1	TRBD1	TRBJ1-3	CASRDYRGTGNTIYF	TGTGCCAGCAGGGATTACAGGGGGACTGGAAACACCATATATTTT
NA	TRBV4-2	TRBD1	TRBJ1-4	CASSQDLPPRPTGEEKLFF	TGTGCCAGCAGCCAAGATCTCCCCCCCCGCCCGACAGGGGAGGAAAAACTGTTTTTT
few	TRBV6-5	TRBD1	TRBJ1-1	CASSVPGGKMEAFF	TGTGCCAGCAGTGTTCCAGGGGGTAAGATGGAAGCTTTCTTT
once	TRBV19	NA	TRBJ1-4	CASNTVRRGGEKLFF	TGTGCCAGTAATACGGTGCGAAGGGGCGGCGAAAAACTGTTTTTT
NA	TRBV5-6	NA	TRBJ2-7	CASSPGLRYEQYF	TGTGCCAGCAGCCCGGGACTTCGCTACGAGCAGTACTTC
NA	TRBV19	TRBD1	TRBJ1-1	CASRGTGANTEAFF	TGTGCCAGTAGGGGGACAGGGGCGAACACTGAAGCTTTCTTT
NA	TRBV7-3	NA	TRBJ1-1	CASSLESAGETFF	TGTGCCAGCAGCTTAGAATCGGCGGGGGAGACTTTCTTT
once	TRBV5-1	TRBD1	TRBJ2-1	CASSLQGNEQFF	TGCGCCAGCAGCTTACAGGGGAATGAGCAGTTCTTC
NA	TRBV5-6	NA	TRBJ2-5	CASSLARGIETQYF	TGTGCCAGCAGCTTGGCCCGGGGAATTGAGACCCAGTACTTC
once	TRBV6-5	TRBD2	TRBJ2-3	CASSRRLAIDTQYF	TGTGCCAGCAGCCGGAGACTAGCAATTGATACGCAGTATTTT
NA	TRBV7-2	TRBD1	TRBJ1-5	CASSFQGASNQPQHF	TGTGCCAGCAGCTTTCAGGGGGCCAGCAATCAGCCCCAGCATTTT
NA	TRBV18	TRBD1	TRBJ2-5	CASSPQRGTGGLGETQYF	TGTGCCAGCTCACCACAGAGAGGAACAGGGGGCTTAGGAGAGACCCAGTACTTC
NA	TRBV19	TRBD1	TRBJ1-2	CASSLSGQGWYGYTF	TGTGCCAGTAGTCTATCGGGACAGGGGTGGTATGGCTACACCTTC
once	TRBV5-4	NA	TRBJ1-4	CASSSRTDEKLFF	TGTGCCAGCAGCTCCCGGACAGATGAAAAACTGTTTTTT
NA	TRBV5-8	NA	TRBJ1-5	CASSWDILNQPQHF	TGTGCCAGCAGTTGGGACATTCTCAATCAGCCCCAGCATTTT
NA	TRBV27	NA	TRBJ2-5	CTSSLGGGQETQYF	TGTACCAGCAGTTTAGGGGGAGGCCAAGAGACCCAGTACTTC
NA	TRBV5-6	NA	TRBJ2-7	CASTGRASYEQYF	TGTGCCAGCACGGGCAGGGCGTCCTACGAGCAGTACTTC
NA	TRBV28	NA	TRBJ2-2	CASSFTAEGSNTGELFF	TGTGCCAGCAGTTTCACCGCCGAGGGATCGAACACCGGGGAGCTGTTTTTT
NA	TRBV7-6	NA	TRBJ2-5	CASSLGGFLSGWETQYF	TGTGCCAGCAGCTTGGGAGGATTCCTTTCTGGATGGGAGACCCAGTACTTC
NA	TRBV28	NA	TRBJ2-3	CASSFLSGGTDTQYF	TGTGCCAGCAGTTTCCTTTCCGGGGGCACAGATACGCAGTATTTT
NA	TRBV7-9	NA	TRBJ2-3	CASSLNTGSDTQYF	TGTGCCAGCAGCTTAAACACGGGTTCAGATACGCAGTATTTT
few	TRBV6-1	TRBD1	TRBJ1-1	CASYRGLATEAFF	TGTGCCAGTTACAGGGGGCTGGCCACTGAAGCTTTCTTT
NA	TRBV7-8	TRBD1	TRBJ1-5	CASSAGQNNQPQHF	TGTGCCAGCAGCGCGGGACAGAATAATCAGCCCCAGCATTTT
NA	TRBV27	NA	TRBJ2-5	CASGPGQEGETQYF	TGTGCCAGCGGCCCCGGACAGGAGGGAGAGACCCAGTACTTC
NA	TRBV6-6	NA	TRBJ1-1	CASSPREVNTEAFF	TGTGCCAGCAGTCCCCGGGAGGTGAACACTGAAGCTTTCTTT
NA	TRBV30	TRBD1	TRBJ1-5	CAWSVGTGTLNQPQHF	TGTGCCTGGAGTGTCGGGACAGGGACATTAAATCAGCCCCAGCATTTT
NA	TRBV19	NA	TRBJ2-1	CASSIREFSYNEQFF	TGTGCCAGTAGTATAAGAGAATTCTCCTACAATGAGCAGTTCTTC
few	TRBV19	NA	TRBJ2-7	CASSIDPRSPVYEQYF	TGTGCCAGTAGTATAGATCCTCGGTCTCCCGTCTACGAGCAGTACTTC
many	TRBV4-1	NA	TRBJ1-4	CASSQIGPASYEKLFF	TGCGCCAGCAGCCAAATTGGGCCAGCATCCTATGAAAAACTGTTTTTT
few	TRBV6-1	TRBD2	TRBJ2-2	CASSLTGGGELFF	TGTGCCAGCAGCCTTACGGGAGGTGGGGAGCTGTTTTTT
few	TRBV5-1	TRBD2	TRBJ2-2	CASSLRLAGTGELFF	TGCGCCAGCAGCTTGAGGCTAGCGGGCACCGGGGAGCTGTTTTTT
NA	TRBV4-1	TRBD1	TRBJ1-2	CASSQGTARANYGYTF	TGCGCCAGCAGCCAGGGGACAGCTCGAGCTAACTATGGCTACACCTTC
few	TRBV11-2	TRBD1	TRBJ2-7	CASSPDRGYEQYF	TGTGCCAGCAGTCCGGACAGGGGATACGAGCAGTACTTC
NA	TRBV5-1	TRBD1	TRBJ2-7	CASSLGVDRGYEQYF	TGCGCCAGCAGCTTGGGGGTGGACAGGGGGTACGAGCAGTACTTC
NA	TRBV2	NA	TRBJ1-3	CASQGLSGNTIYF	TGTGCCAGCCAGGGTCTTTCTGGAAACACCATATATTTT
once	TRBV6-1	NA	TRBJ2-3	CASSEEGGLTDTQYF	TGTGCCAGCAGTGAAGAAGGAGGTCTCACAGATACGCAGTATTTT
few	TRBV28	NA	TRBJ1-5	CASSLSSDSNQPQHF	TGTGCCAGCAGTTTATCCAGTGATAGCAATCAGCCCCAGCATTTT
NA	TRBV10-2	NA	TRBJ2-7	CASSEGQAPDEQYF	TGCGCCAGCAGTGAGGGACAAGCCCCAGACGAGCAGTACTTC